The rows below give T cell receptor beta chains drawn from one sample of a study of human T cells and chemical hapten exposure. MiXCR, applied by TCRdb to the RACE reads, yields one record per CDR3 protein. The repertoire has approximately 400,000 distinct CDR3 sequences, 5.1% of them found once; the top ten carry approximately 2.8%. This specimen consisted of whole blood, obtained in connection with sensitization to the hapten diphenylcyclopropenone (DPC). Receptors were obtained from a woman in her fifties or sixties with alopecia areata. Some clones in this sample may be carry-over from other donors' samples. Each CDR3 is given with its conserved first and last residue. Each record gives: V gene, J gene, clone size, D gene, CDR3 DNA, CDR3 protein. A D gene is named only where the DNA matches it firmly. Not all rows give a size; the values are once, few, many and, for expanded clones, a class.

v_gene: TRBV7-9
j_gene: TRBJ2-7
abundance: few
d_gene: .
CDR3nt: TGTGCCAGCAGCCTCCTAGGGACTTACTCCTACGAGCAGTACTTC
CDR3aa: CASSLLGTYSYEQYF

v_gene: TRBV29-1
j_gene: TRBJ2-2
abundance: many
d_gene: .
CDR3nt: TGCAGCGTGGGGTTTAGTCGTGGCACCGGGGAGCTGTTTTTT
CDR3aa: CSVGFSRGTGELFF

v_gene: TRBV4-1
j_gene: TRBJ2-7
abundance: few
d_gene: TRBD1
CDR3nt: TGCGCCAGCAGCCAAGTCGTAGGCTCCCTAGGACAGGGGACAGGGGCCTACGAGCAGTACTTC
CDR3aa: CASSQVVGSLGQGTGAYEQYF

v_gene: TRBV18
j_gene: TRBJ2-4
abundance: .
d_gene: .
CDR3nt: TGTGCCAGCTCACCACCGGGACAAGGCGACTACAAAAACATTCAGTACTTC
CDR3aa: CASSPPGQGDYKNIQYF

v_gene: TRBV20-1
j_gene: TRBJ2-7
abundance: few
d_gene: .
CDR3nt: TGCAGTCTTAACCGAGGGGCCCGTCCCTACGAGCAGTACTTC
CDR3aa: CSLNRGARPYEQYF

v_gene: TRBV10-1
j_gene: TRBJ2-3
abundance: few
d_gene: .
CDR3nt: TGCGCCAGCAGTGTACCCTTTCCTCGCAGGGGATACACAGATACGCAGTATTTT
CDR3aa: CASSVPFPRRGYTDTQYF

v_gene: TRBV6-5
j_gene: TRBJ2-7
abundance: many
d_gene: TRBD2
CDR3nt: TGTGCCAGCCCTAACCCCACGGGACTAGGTCCCAACGAGCAGTACTTC
CDR3aa: CASPNPTGLGPNEQYF

v_gene: TRBV6-6
j_gene: TRBJ1-5
abundance: .
d_gene: .
CDR3nt: TGTGCCAGCAGTTCAAGCTTCGATCAGCCCCAGCATTTT
CDR3aa: CASSSSFDQPQHF

v_gene: TRBV27
j_gene: TRBJ2-2
abundance: many
d_gene: .
CDR3nt: TGTGCCAGCAGTACAGCCCCCACCGGGGAGCTGTTTTTT
CDR3aa: CASSTAPTGELFF

v_gene: TRBV9
j_gene: TRBJ2-7
abundance: .
d_gene: TRBD1
CDR3nt: TGTGCCAGCAGCCCTCGGACAGGGACCCACGAGCAGTACTTC
CDR3aa: CASSPRTGTHEQYF

v_gene: TRBV5-6
j_gene: TRBJ1-5
abundance: .
d_gene: .
CDR3nt: TGTGCCAGCAGCTTGGAGGGGGGCCCCAATCAGCCCCAGCATTTT
CDR3aa: CASSLEGGPNQPQHF

v_gene: TRBV9
j_gene: TRBJ2-5
abundance: few
d_gene: .
CDR3nt: TGTGCCAGCAGCGTAGTAGGTGGTCCAGAGACCCAGTACTTC
CDR3aa: CASSVVGGPETQYF

v_gene: TRBV7-2
j_gene: TRBJ2-3
abundance: many
d_gene: TRBD1
CDR3nt: TGTGCCAGCAGCTTAGCGGGGACAGGGGGCACAGATACGCAGTATTTT
CDR3aa: CASSLAGTGGTDTQYF

v_gene: TRBV20-1
j_gene: TRBJ1-1
abundance: .
d_gene: .
CDR3nt: TGCAGTGCCACGAGGGTTGGCACTGAAGCTTTCTTT
CDR3aa: CSATRVGTEAFF

v_gene: TRBV6-6
j_gene: TRBJ2-7
abundance: many
d_gene: .
CDR3nt: TGTGCCTCCTGGCCGGGCGGGGCGCCCTACGAGCAGTACTTC
CDR3aa: CASWPGGAPYEQYF

v_gene: TRBV20-1
j_gene: TRBJ1-6
abundance: .
d_gene: .
CDR3nt: TGCAGTGCTACGACATTGAGCTCCTATAATTCACCCCTCCACTTT
CDR3aa: CSATTLSSYNSPLHF

v_gene: TRBV25-1
j_gene: TRBJ2-5
abundance: few
d_gene: .
CDR3nt: TGTGCCAGCAGTGATTGGACGCAAGAGACCCAGTACTTC
CDR3aa: CASSDWTQETQYF

v_gene: TRBV12-3/TRBV12-4
j_gene: TRBJ1-4
abundance: many
d_gene: .
CDR3nt: TGTGCCAGCAGTTTTGGTCGGAGGGAAAAACTGTTTTTT
CDR3aa: CASSFGRREKLFF

v_gene: TRBV20-1
j_gene: TRBJ2-7
abundance: .
d_gene: TRBD2
CDR3nt: TGCAGTGCCGAACTGCTAGCGGGAGAGTTTTCCTACGAGCAGTACTTC
CDR3aa: CSAELLAGEFSYEQYF

v_gene: TRBV7-6
j_gene: TRBJ2-7
abundance: many
d_gene: .
CDR3nt: TGTGCCAGCAGCTCGGGACTGAGCTACGAGCAGTACTTC
CDR3aa: CASSSGLSYEQYF

v_gene: TRBV2
j_gene: TRBJ1-5
abundance: .
d_gene: .
CDR3nt: TGTGCCAGCAGTTTCGGATCACAGCCCCAGCATTTT
CDR3aa: CASSFGSQPQHF

v_gene: TRBV4-3
j_gene: TRBJ1-1
abundance: many
d_gene: .
CDR3nt: TGCGCCAGCAGGACCAGGGTGGACACTGAAGCTTTCTTT
CDR3aa: CASRTRVDTEAFF

v_gene: TRBV4-2
j_gene: TRBJ2-1
abundance: many
d_gene: .
CDR3nt: TGTGCCAGCAGCCAAGATGGGGAGGGGGCAGTTTCAAATGAGCAGTTCTTC
CDR3aa: CASSQDGEGAVSNEQFF

v_gene: TRBV28
j_gene: TRBJ2-7
abundance: many
d_gene: .
CDR3nt: TGTGCCACGCTCACCCGGGGCCCTAACTCCTACGAGCAGTACTTC
CDR3aa: CATLTRGPNSYEQYF

v_gene: TRBV7-2
j_gene: TRBJ2-3
abundance: few
d_gene: TRBD2
CDR3nt: TGTGCCAGCAGCTTAGAGGGTCTAGCGGGAAGGGCAGATACGCAGTATTTT
CDR3aa: CASSLEGLAGRADTQYF

v_gene: TRBV6-4
j_gene: TRBJ1-5
abundance: .
d_gene: .
CDR3nt: TGTGCCAGCAGGGACACGCCATATAGCAATCAGCCCCAGCATTTT
CDR3aa: CASRDTPYSNQPQHF

v_gene: TRBV13
j_gene: TRBJ1-1
abundance: .
d_gene: TRBD1
CDR3nt: TGTGCCAGCAGCCGCGACAGGGGCGCTGGGGGGAACACTGAAGCTTTCTTT
CDR3aa: CASSRDRGAGGNTEAFF

v_gene: TRBV5-1
j_gene: TRBJ1-1
abundance: .
d_gene: .
CDR3nt: TGCGCCAGCAGCCCCCAAAGTGCAGCGAGGACTGAAGCTTTCTTT
CDR3aa: CASSPQSAARTEAFF

v_gene: TRBV29-1
j_gene: TRBJ2-3
abundance: few
d_gene: TRBD1
CDR3nt: TGCAGCGTTGACCTAGGGGGCAGATCAGATACGCAGTATTTT
CDR3aa: CSVDLGGRSDTQYF

v_gene: TRBV5-4
j_gene: TRBJ2-7
abundance: .
d_gene: TRBD2
CDR3nt: TGTGCCAGCAGCTTGACTGTACTAGCGGGACCCCTCGGGGGCGAGCAGTACTTC
CDR3aa: CASSLTVLAGPLGGEQYF

v_gene: TRBV29-1
j_gene: TRBJ2-5
abundance: .
d_gene: .
CDR3nt: TGCAGCGTTCGGCCGCGACAAGCGGGAGAGACCCAGTACTTC
CDR3aa: CSVRPRQAGETQYF

v_gene: TRBV5-1
j_gene: TRBJ2-5
abundance: .
d_gene: .
CDR3nt: TGCGCCAGCAGCTCCGACGGTAACCAAGAGACCCAGTACTTC
CDR3aa: CASSSDGNQETQYF

v_gene: TRBV7-8
j_gene: TRBJ2-3
abundance: many
d_gene: TRBD2
CDR3nt: TGTGCCAGCACCCCCGGAGACGGGGGGGCCGGTACAGATACGCAGTATTTT
CDR3aa: CASTPGDGGAGTDTQYF

v_gene: TRBV12-3/TRBV12-4
j_gene: TRBJ2-3
abundance: many
d_gene: TRBD2
CDR3nt: TGTGCCAGCAGCGCCCAGCGGGAGGGCCTAATGACAGATACGCAGTATTTT
CDR3aa: CASSAQREGLMTDTQYF

v_gene: TRBV6-1
j_gene: TRBJ1-4
abundance: .
d_gene: .
CDR3nt: TGTGCCAGCAGTGAAGGATGGGGGCGCTACGGTGAAAAACTGTTTTTT
CDR3aa: CASSEGWGRYGEKLFF

v_gene: TRBV3-1
j_gene: TRBJ2-6
abundance: many
d_gene: .
CDR3nt: TGTGCCAGCAGCCAAACAGGGTCCGCTGGGGCCAACGTCCTGACTTTC
CDR3aa: CASSQTGSAGANVLTF

v_gene: TRBV12-3/TRBV12-4
j_gene: TRBJ2-1
abundance: many
d_gene: TRBD2
CDR3nt: TGTGCCAGCAGCTCGCGGGGGGCCCCCTACAATGAGCAGTTCTTC
CDR3aa: CASSSRGAPYNEQFF

v_gene: TRBV29-1
j_gene: TRBJ1-3
abundance: .
d_gene: TRBD1
CDR3nt: TGCAGCGTTTCCTCCCAGGGGGCGCGAGGAAACACCATATATTTT
CDR3aa: CSVSSQGARGNTIYF

v_gene: TRBV21-1
j_gene: TRBJ2-1
abundance: .
d_gene: .
CDR3nt: TGTGCCAGCAGCAAAGCGCTACAGGGGAACGATGAGCAGTTCTTC
CDR3aa: CASSKALQGNDEQFF

v_gene: TRBV2
j_gene: TRBJ2-1
abundance: many
d_gene: .
CDR3nt: TGTGCCAGCACCCCGGTCGGGCTTCATCAATCCTACAATGAGCAGTTCTTC
CDR3aa: CASTPVGLHQSYNEQFF

v_gene: TRBV5-1
j_gene: TRBJ1-5
abundance: many
d_gene: .
CDR3nt: TGCGCCAGCAGCTTGGGAGGGGGAGCTCAGCCCCAGCATTTT
CDR3aa: CASSLGGGAQPQHF

v_gene: TRBV5-1
j_gene: TRBJ2-7
abundance: many
d_gene: .
CDR3nt: TGCGCCAGCAGCTTGGGGAGCACCTACGAGCAGTACTTC
CDR3aa: CASSLGSTYEQYF

v_gene: TRBV11-2
j_gene: TRBJ2-3
abundance: few
d_gene: TRBD2
CDR3nt: TGTGCCAGCAGCTTAGGGACTAGCGGGAGGTTCCTCACAGATACGCAGTATTTT
CDR3aa: CASSLGTSGRFLTDTQYF